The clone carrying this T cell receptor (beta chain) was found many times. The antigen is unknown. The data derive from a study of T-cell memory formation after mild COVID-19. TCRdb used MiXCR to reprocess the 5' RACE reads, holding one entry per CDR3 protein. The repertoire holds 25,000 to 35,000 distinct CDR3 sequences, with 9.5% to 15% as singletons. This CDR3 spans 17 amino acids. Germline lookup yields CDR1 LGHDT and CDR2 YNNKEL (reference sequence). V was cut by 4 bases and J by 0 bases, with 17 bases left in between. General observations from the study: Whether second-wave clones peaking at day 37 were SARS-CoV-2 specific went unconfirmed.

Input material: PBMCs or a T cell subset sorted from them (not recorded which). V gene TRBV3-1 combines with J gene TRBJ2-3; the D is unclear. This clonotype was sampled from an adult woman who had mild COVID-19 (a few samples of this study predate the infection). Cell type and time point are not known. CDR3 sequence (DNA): TGTGCCAGCAGCCCCTCGATGGGTCGCCTTAGCACAGATACGCAGTATTTT. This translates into CASSPSMGRLSTDTQYF.